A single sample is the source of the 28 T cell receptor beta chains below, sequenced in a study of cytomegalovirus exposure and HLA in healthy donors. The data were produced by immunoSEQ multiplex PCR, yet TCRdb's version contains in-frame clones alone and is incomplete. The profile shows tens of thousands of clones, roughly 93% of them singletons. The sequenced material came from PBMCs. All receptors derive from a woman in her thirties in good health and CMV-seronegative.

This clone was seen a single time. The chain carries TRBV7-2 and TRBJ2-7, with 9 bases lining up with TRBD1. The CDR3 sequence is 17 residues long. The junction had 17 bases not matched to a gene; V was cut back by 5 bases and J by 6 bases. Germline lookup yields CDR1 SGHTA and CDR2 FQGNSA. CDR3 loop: CASSPPTGGLRNSEQYF. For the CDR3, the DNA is TGTGCCAGCAGCCCCCCTACAGGGGGCCTACGAAATTCCGAGCAGTACTTC.

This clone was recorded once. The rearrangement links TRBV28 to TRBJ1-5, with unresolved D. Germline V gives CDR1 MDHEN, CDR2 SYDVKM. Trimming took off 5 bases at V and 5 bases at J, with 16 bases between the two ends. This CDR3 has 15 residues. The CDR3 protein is CASSPTRGVYQPQHF. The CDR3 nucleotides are TGTGCCAGCAGTCCCACACGGGGAGTATATCAGCCCCAGCATTTT. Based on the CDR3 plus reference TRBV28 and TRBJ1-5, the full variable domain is DVKVTQSSRYLVKRTGEKVFLECVQDMDHENMFWYRQDPGLGLRLIYFSYDVKMKEKGDIPEGYSVSREKKERFSLILESASTNQTSMYLCASSPTRGVYQPQHFGDGTRLSIL.

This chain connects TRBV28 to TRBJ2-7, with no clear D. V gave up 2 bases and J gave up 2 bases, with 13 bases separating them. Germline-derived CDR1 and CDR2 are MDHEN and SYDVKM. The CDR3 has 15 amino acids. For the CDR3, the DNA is TGTGCCAGCAGTTTAGTAAGCAAACCGACCTACGAGCAGTACTTC. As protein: CASSLVSKPTYEQYF.

CDR3 in amino acids: CASSQGSGLTSTDTQYF. CDR3 nucleotides: TGCGCCAGCAGCCAAGGCTCGGGACTAACTAGCACAGATACGCAGTATTTT. The J gene is TRBJ2-3, the V gene TRBV4-3; 7 positions match TRBD2. The length of the CDR3 is 17 residues. From germline, CDR1 is LGHNA and CDR2 YSLEER. J lost 0 bases, V lost 1 base, and 7 bases had no gene match.

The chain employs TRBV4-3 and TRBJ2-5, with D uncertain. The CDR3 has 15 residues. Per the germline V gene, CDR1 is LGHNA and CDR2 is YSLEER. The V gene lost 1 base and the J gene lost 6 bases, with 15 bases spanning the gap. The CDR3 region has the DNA TGCGCCAGCAGCCAAGGGCTAGATATGTTTAAGACCCAGTACTTC. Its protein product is CASSQGLDMFKTQYF.

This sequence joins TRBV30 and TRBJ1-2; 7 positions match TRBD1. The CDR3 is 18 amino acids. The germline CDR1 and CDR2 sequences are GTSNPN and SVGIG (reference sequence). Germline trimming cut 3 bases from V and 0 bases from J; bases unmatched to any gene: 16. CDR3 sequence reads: CAWRPRGGTALANYGYTF. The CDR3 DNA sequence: TGTGCCTGGAGACCCCGGGGCGGGACAGCCCTAGCTAACTATGGCTACACCTTC.

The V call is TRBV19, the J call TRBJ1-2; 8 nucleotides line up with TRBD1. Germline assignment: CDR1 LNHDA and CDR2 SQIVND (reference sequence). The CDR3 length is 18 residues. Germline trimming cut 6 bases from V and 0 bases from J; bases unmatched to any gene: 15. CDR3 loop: CASSGSGGTGASNYGYTF. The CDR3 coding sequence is TGTGCCAGTAGCGGGAGTGGAGGGACAGGTGCTTCTAACTATGGCTACACCTTC.

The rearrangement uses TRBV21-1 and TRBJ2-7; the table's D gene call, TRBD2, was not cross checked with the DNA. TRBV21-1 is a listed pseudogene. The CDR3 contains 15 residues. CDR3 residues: CASSNEEGIPQEQYF. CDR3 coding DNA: TGTGCCAGCAGCAACGAGGAGGGGATCCCACAGGAGCAGTACTTC.

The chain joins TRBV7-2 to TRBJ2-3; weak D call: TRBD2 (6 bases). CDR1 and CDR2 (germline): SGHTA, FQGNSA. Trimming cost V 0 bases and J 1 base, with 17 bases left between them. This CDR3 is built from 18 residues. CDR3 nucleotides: TGTGCCAGCAGCTTAGCTAGTACCTTCTGGGGGGGCACAGATACGCAGTATTTT. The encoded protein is CASSLASTFWGGTDTQYF.

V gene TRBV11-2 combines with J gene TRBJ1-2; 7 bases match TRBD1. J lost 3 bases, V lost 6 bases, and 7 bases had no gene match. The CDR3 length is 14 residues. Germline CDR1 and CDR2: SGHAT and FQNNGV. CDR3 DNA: TGTGCCAGCAGTCGTAGCAGGGGGGACTATGGCTACACCTTC. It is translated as CASSRSRGDYGYTF.

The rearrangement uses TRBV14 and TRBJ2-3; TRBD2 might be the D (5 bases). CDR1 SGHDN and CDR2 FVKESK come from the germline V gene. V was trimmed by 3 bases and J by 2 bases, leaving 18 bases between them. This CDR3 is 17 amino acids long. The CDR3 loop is CASSHAVWGDVTDTQYF. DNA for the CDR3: TGTGCCAGCAGCCATGCAGTTTGGGGAGATGTCACAGATACGCAGTATTTT.

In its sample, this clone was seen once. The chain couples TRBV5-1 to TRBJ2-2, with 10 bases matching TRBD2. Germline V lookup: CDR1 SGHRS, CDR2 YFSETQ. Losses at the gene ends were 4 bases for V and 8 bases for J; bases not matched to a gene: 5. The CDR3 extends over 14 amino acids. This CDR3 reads CASSQREGVGELFF. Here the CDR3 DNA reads TGCGCCAGCAGCCAGCGGGAGGGTGTAGGGGAGCTGTTTTTT.

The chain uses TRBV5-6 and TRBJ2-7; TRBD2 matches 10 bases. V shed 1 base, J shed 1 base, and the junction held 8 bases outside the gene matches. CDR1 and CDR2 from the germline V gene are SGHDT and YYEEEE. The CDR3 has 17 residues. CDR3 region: CASSLRGLAGVSYEQYF. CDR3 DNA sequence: TGTGCCAGCAGCTTGAGGGGGCTAGCGGGAGTATCCTACGAGCAGTACTTC.

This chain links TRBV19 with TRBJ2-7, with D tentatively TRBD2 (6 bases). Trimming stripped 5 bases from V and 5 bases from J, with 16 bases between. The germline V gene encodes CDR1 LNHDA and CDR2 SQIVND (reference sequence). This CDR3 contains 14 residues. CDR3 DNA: TGTGCCAGTAGTCTGAGACGGGGGATGGACGAGCAGTACTTC. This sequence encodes CASSLRRGMDEQYF.

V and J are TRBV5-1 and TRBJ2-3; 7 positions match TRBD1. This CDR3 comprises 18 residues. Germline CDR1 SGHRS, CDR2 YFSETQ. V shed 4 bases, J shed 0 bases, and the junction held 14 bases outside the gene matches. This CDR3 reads CASSPRESRQGSTDTQYF. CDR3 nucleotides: TGCGCCAGCAGCCCAAGGGAATCGAGACAGGGAAGCACAGATACGCAGTATTTT.

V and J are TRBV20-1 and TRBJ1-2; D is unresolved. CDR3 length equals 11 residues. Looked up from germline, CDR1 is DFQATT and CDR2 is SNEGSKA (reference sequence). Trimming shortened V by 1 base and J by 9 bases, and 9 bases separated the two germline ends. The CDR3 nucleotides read TGCAGTGCTAGAGGAGGGAGGAGCTACACCTTC. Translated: CSARGGRSYTF.

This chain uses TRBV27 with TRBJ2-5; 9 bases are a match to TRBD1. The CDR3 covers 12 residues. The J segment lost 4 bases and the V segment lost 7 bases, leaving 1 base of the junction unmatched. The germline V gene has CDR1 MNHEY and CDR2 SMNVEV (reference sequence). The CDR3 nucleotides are TGTGCCAGCAAGACAGGGGGAGAGACCCAGTACTTC. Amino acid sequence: CASKTGGETQYF.

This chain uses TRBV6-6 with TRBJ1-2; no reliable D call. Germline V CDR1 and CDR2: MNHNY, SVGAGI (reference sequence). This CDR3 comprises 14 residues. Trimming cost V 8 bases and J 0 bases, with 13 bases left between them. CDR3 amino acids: CASVVSRANYGYTF. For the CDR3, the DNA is TGTGCCAGCGTCGTTAGCAGAGCTAACTATGGCTACACCTTC.

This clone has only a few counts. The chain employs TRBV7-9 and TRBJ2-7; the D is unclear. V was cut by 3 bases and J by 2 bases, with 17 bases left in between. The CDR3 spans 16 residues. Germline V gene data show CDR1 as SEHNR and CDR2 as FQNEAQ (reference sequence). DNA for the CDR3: TGTGCCAGCAGCTTCAGGTCGGTCGGTTCGCCCTACGAGCAGTACTTC. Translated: CASSFRSVGSPYEQYF.

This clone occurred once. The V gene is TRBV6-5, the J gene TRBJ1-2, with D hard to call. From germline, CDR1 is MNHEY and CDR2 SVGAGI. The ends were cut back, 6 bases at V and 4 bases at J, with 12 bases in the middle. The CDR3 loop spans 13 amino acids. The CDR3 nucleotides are TGTGCCAGCAGAACCCCCAGCGGCTATGGCTACACCTTC. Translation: CASRTPSGYGYTF.

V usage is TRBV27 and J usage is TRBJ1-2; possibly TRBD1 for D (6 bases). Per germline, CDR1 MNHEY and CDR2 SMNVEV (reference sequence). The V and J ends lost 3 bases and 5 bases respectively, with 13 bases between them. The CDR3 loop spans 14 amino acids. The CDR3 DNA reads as TGTGCCAGCAGTTTGGGAAGGGGACAATATGGCTACACCTTC. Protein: CASSLGRGQYGYTF.

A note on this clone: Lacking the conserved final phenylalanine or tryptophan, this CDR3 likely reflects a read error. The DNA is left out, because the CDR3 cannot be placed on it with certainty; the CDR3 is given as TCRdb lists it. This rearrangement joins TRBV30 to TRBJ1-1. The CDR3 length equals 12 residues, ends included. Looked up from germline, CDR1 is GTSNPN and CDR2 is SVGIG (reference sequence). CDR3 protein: CAWSVGRFAGFL.

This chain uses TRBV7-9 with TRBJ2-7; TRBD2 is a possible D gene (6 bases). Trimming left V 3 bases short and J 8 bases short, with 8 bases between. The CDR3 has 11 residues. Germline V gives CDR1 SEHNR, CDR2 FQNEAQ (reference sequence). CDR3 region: CASSLEGKQYF. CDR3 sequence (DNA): TGTGCCAGCAGCTTGGAGGGGAAGCAGTACTTC.

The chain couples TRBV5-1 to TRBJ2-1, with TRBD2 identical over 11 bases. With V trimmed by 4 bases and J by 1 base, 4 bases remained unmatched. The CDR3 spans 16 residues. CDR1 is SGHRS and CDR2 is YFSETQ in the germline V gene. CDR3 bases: TGCGCCAGCAGCACAAGACTAGCGGGGTCCTACAATGAGCAGTTCTTC. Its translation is CASSTRLAGSYNEQFF.

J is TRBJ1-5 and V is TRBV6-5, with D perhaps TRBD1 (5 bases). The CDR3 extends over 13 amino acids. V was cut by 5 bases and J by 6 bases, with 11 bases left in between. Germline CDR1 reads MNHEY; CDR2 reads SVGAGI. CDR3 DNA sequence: TGTGCCAGCAGTCCGCGGGGGTTTCAGCCCCAGCATTTT. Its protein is CASSPRGFQPQHF.

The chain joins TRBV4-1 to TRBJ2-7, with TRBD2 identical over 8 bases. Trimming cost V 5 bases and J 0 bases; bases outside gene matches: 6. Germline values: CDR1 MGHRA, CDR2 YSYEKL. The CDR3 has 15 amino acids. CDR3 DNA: TGCGCCAGCAGCAGCTTAGCGGGGCGCTCCTACGAGCAGTACTTC. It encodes CASSSLAGRSYEQYF.

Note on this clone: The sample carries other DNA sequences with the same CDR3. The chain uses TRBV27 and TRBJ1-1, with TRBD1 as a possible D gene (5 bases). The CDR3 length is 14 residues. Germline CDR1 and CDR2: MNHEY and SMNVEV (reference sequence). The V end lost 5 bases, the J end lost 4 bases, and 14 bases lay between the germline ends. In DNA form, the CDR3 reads TGTGCCAGCAGTGTTGGGGGGTGGGGCACTGAAGCTTTCTTT. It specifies CASSVGGWGTEAFF.

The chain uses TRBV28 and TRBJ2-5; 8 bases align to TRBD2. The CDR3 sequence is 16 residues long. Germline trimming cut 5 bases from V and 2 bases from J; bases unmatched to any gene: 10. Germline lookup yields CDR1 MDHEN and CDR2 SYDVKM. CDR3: CASSLSSGPAQETQYF. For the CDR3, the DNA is TGTGCCAGCAGTCTCTCTAGCGGGCCCGCTCAAGAGACCCAGTACTTC.